A single sample is the source of the 30 T cell receptor beta chains below, sequenced in a study of immune reconstitution after stem cell transplant in scleroderma. TCRdb used MiXCR to reprocess the RT-PCR reads, holding one entry per CDR3 protein. The table has about 5,600 distinct CDR3 sequences, approximately 8.2% seen once. The specimen was collected before or after autologous hematopoietic stem cell transplantation (not recorded which). Receptors were obtained from a male donor with systemic sclerosis.

This clonotype qualifies as medium-sized (0.01 to 0.1%). The J gene is TRBJ1-1, the V gene TRBV7-9; a possible D gene is TRBD1 (5 bases). V lost 6 bases and J 5 bases, leaving 13 bases between the germline ends. The CDR3 extends over 13 amino acids. The germline V gene has CDR1 SEHNR and CDR2 FQNEAQ (reference sequence). This chain's CDR3 is CASRVGAGTEAFF. The CDR3 DNA reads TGTGCCAGCAGAGTAGGGGCAGGAACTGAAGCTTTCTTT.

This clonotype appeared a few times. The chain employs TRBV20-1 and TRBJ2-7, with TRBD2 identical over 12 bases. V lost 1 base to trimming and J lost 0 bases; unmatched junction nucleotides: 7. There are 17 residues in the CDR3. Germline values: CDR1 DFQATT, CDR2 SNEGSKA (reference sequence). CDR3 sequence reads: CSARASGTSGFSYEQYF. CDR3 DNA sequence: TGCAGTGCTAGAGCCTCCGGGACTAGCGGGTTCTCCTACGAGCAGTACTTC.

This clonotype was counted between two and nine times. The chain recombines TRBV5-1 with TRBJ2-7, with 8 nucleotides matching TRBD1. V dropped 0 bases and J dropped 5; count of bases not matched to a gene: 10. Germline loops: CDR1 SGHRS, CDR2 YFSETQ. The CDR3 runs to 16 residues. CDR3 sequence reads: CASSLDYPGGGNEQYF. As DNA, the CDR3 is TGCGCCAGCAGCTTGGACTACCCAGGGGGCGGGAACGAGCAGTACTTC.

About this clonotype itself: A clone one base away is much larger, so this may be a read error. This chain links TRBV12-3 or TRBV12-4 with TRBJ2-6, with a weak D call TRBD1 (6 bases). CDR3 size: 16 residues. CDR3 DNA sequence: TGTGCCAGCAGTTTAGGGGGGCCTCTAGGGGCCGACGTCCTGACTTTC. Its protein product is CASSLGGPLGADVLTF.

The V call is TRBV12-3 or TRBV12-4, the J call TRBJ2-7; D may be TRBD2 (5 bases). Trimming cost V 7 bases and J 0 bases, with 16 bases left between them. The CDR3 contains 15 residues. The CDR3 loop is CASTFGGQSSYEQYF. CDR3 sequence (DNA): TGTGCCAGCACCTTTGGCGGGCAAAGCTCCTACGAGCAGTACTTC.

In its sample, this clonotype ranks as medium-sized. V and J are TRBV12-3 or TRBV12-4 and TRBJ2-1; D remains ambiguous. V lost 4 bases and J 4 bases, leaving 8 bases between the germline ends. This CDR3 has 13 residues. The CDR3 DNA reads TGTGCCAGCAGTTCCGACTCGTACAATGAGCAGTTCTTC. This gives the protein CASSSDSYNEQFF.

The chain joins TRBV5-1 to TRBJ2-1; possibly TRBD1 for D (5 bases). Between the trimmed V and J ends, which lost 0 bases and 6 bases, there was a span of 16 bases. CDR3 size: 16 residues. CDR1 SGHRS and CDR2 YFSETQ come from the germline V gene. The CDR3 nucleotides read TGCGCCAGCAGCTTGGTTCCCCAGGTAGGGGCCAATGAGCAGTTCTTC. It codes for CASSLVPQVGANEQFF.

This clonotype is classed as medium-sized. The CDR3, as DNA: TGTGCCAGCAGCCGCACCGGTGAAAAACTGTTTTTT. This sequence encodes CASSRTGEKLFF. The chain combines TRBV14 with TRBJ1-4, with D unresolved. The V end was cut by 4 bases, the J end by 7 bases, with 7 bases between. Germline V gene sequence: CDR1 SGHDN, CDR2 FVKESK. This CDR3 comprises 12 residues.

The genes are TRBV21-1 and TRBJ2-3. TRBV21-1 is reported as a pseudogene. This CDR3 spans 15 amino acids. For the CDR3, the DNA is TGTGCCAGCAGCAAAGCACCGGCGAGCACAGATACGCAGTATTTT. Residues: CASSKAPASTDTQYF.

V and J are TRBV7-2 and TRBJ2-1; 12 bases line up with TRBD2. Per germline, CDR1 SGHTA and CDR2 FQGNSA. V lost 5 bases, J lost 7 bases, and 9 bases stayed unmatched. This CDR3 has 16 residues. CDR3 in DNA: TGTGCCAGCAGCCCGGCGGGGCTAGCGGGAGGGAATGAGCAGTTCTTC. It specifies CASSPAGLAGGNEQFF.

V and J are TRBV29-1 and TRBJ2-1, with TRBD2 identical over 12 bases. V gave up 8 bases and J gave up 8 bases; unmatched junction bases: 10. Germline CDR1 SQVTM, CDR2 ANQGSEA. This CDR3 comprises 14 residues. CDR3 region: CSIPGLAGIDEQFF. The CDR3 nucleotides read TGCAGCATCCCAGGACTAGCGGGAATCGATGAGCAGTTCTTC.

The chain links TRBV7-2 to TRBJ2-1, with 9 bases that match TRBD2. With 5 bases clipped from V and 3 bases from J, the junction kept 5 bases outside the gene matches. Germline V gene sequence: CDR1 SGHTA, CDR2 FQGNSA. This CDR3 region has 15 residues. CDR3 sequence (DNA): TGTGCCAGCAGCACGATAGCGGGGGACTACAATGAGCAGTTCTTC. Encoded protein: CASSTIAGDYNEQFF.

This clonotype was seen only a few times. This could be a read error, since a much larger clone is one nucleotide away. The conserved closing phenylalanine or tryptophan is absent in this CDR3, likely reflecting a read error. The chain combines TRBV20-1 with TRBJ2-5, with 8 bases matching TRBD2. V lost 3 bases to trimming and J lost 1 base; unmatched junction nucleotides: 7. CDR1 and CDR2 from the germline V gene are DFQATT and SNEGSKA (reference sequence). This CDR3 comprises 15 residues. The CDR3 loop is CSARWREDLQETQYL. The CDR3 bases are TGCAGTGCTAGGTGGCGGGAGGACCTCCAAGAGACCCAGTACCTC.

V gene TRBV19 combines with J gene TRBJ2-1; 9 bases are shared with TRBD2. The V gene's germline CDR1 is LNHDA and CDR2 SQIVND (reference sequence). There are 14 residues in the CDR3. J gave up 7 bases and V 3 bases, and 4 bases lay outside the gene matches. The CDR3 region has the DNA TGTGCCAGTAGTATGAGCGGGAGGTGGAATGAGCAGTTCTTC. Its translation: CASSMSGRWNEQFF.

By share, this clonotype counts as medium-sized. The chain is built from TRBV7-9 and TRBJ1-1; a weak D match, TRBD1 (6 bases). V lost 5 bases to trimming and J lost 4 bases, with 29 bases between them. This CDR3 has 19 residues. The germline CDR1 and CDR2 sequences are SEHNR and FQNEAQ (reference sequence). In DNA form, the CDR3 reads TGTGCCAGCAGCCCTAGGAAGGGGGGCCCGTCTTTATTGAGCACTGAAGCTTTCTTT. This encodes CASSPRKGGPSLLSTEAFF.

This clonotype was detected a few times. The chain has TRBV7-6 and TRBJ1-4; TRBD1 matches 9 bases. Germline assignment: CDR1 SGHVS and CDR2 FNYEAQ. J was trimmed by 5 bases and V by 3 bases; bases with no gene match: 13. The CDR3 spans 18 residues. The CDR3 sequence: CASSFSRTGAMGNEKLFF. Written as DNA, the CDR3 is TGTGCCAGCAGCTTCTCCCGGACAGGGGCAATGGGAAATGAAAAACTGTTTTTT.

This chain uses TRBV10-3 with TRBJ1-5; 7 bases are a match to TRBD1. The junction had 9 bases not matched to a gene; V was cut back by 4 bases and J by 0 bases. The CDR3 has 17 amino acids. Germline CDR1 is ENHRY and CDR2 is SYGVKD. CDR3 amino acids: CAISGGQTGASNQPQHF. CDR3 in DNA: TGTGCCATCAGTGGGGGACAGACGGGGGCTAGCAATCAGCCCCAGCATTTT.

This clonotype rates as medium-sized. This chain connects TRBV29-1 to TRBJ1-4; D is possibly TRBD1 (5 bases). Trimming took off 7 bases at V and 0 bases at J, with 12 bases between the two ends. CDR1 and CDR2 from the germline V gene are SQVTM and ANQGSEA. The CDR3 loop spans 14 amino acids. This chain's CDR3 is CSATDSATNEKLFF. The CDR3 DNA reads TGCAGCGCAACAGACAGTGCAACTAATGAAAAACTGTTTTTT.

In its sample, this clonotype was seen once. A much more abundant neighbour one base away suggests this may be a read error. This CDR3 is missing its conserved last phenylalanine or tryptophan, likely due to a read error. V gene TRBV7-2 combines with J gene TRBJ1-2; maybe TRBD1 (5 bases). V was shortened by 0 bases and J by 4 bases, with 12 bases between the two germline ends. Germline V gene data show CDR1 as SGHTA and CDR2 as FQGNSA. The CDR3 sequence is 15 residues long. The CDR3 sequence: CASSLAPGRGYGYTL. The CDR3 DNA reads TGTGCCAGCAGCTTAGCGCCCGGGAGGGGCTATGGCTACACCCTC.

This clonotype rates as medium-sized. The genes are TRBV28 and TRBJ2-7, with 10 bases lining up with TRBD1. Germline loops: CDR1 MDHEN, CDR2 SYDVKM. The V gene end was trimmed by 7 bases and the J gene end by 4 bases; junction bases not matched to a gene: 4. There are 13 residues in the CDR3. As DNA, the CDR3 is TGTGCCAGCACCGGGACAGGGGAATACGAGCAGTACTTC. The encoded protein is CASTGTGEYEQYF.

The gene calls are TRBV5-1 and TRBJ1-1; no clear D gene. CDR3 size: 13 residues. The V gene lost 3 bases and the J gene lost 4 bases, with 10 bases spanning the gap. Per the germline V gene, CDR1 is SGHRS and CDR2 is YFSETQ. The CDR3: CASSSHRGTEAFF. The DNA for the CDR3 is TGCGCCAGCAGCTCACACCGGGGCACTGAAGCTTTCTTT. The variable domain in full, completed from reference TRBV5-1 and TRBJ1-1, reads KAGVTQTPRYLIKTRGQQVTLSCSPISGHRSVSWYQQTPGQGLQFLFEYFSETQRNKGNFPGRFSGRQFSNSRSEMNVSTLELGDSALYLCASSSHRGTEAFFGQGTRLTVV.

The V and J genes are TRBV29-1 and TRBJ2-7; 13 nucleotides line up with TRBD2. With V trimmed by 7 bases and J by 4 bases, 7 bases remained unmatched. CDR1 and CDR2 (germline): SQVTM, ANQGSEA. The CDR3 runs to 14 residues. CDR3: CSGILAGGRYEQYF. The CDR3 coding sequence is TGCAGCGGCATACTAGCGGGAGGGCGGTACGAGCAGTACTTC.

In this sample, this clonotype is medium-sized. This chain links TRBV7-9 with TRBJ2-1; D ambiguous. Between the trimmed V and J ends, which lost 1 base and 12 bases, there was a span of 13 bases. The germline CDR1 and CDR2 sequences are SEHNR and FQNEAQ (reference sequence). The CDR3 sequence is 13 residues long. The CDR3 loop reads CASSLEGPGGQFF. The CDR3 nucleotides are TGTGCCAGCAGCTTAGAAGGGCCAGGCGGGCAGTTCTTC.

This clonotype showed up just a few times. This chain connects TRBV7-2 to TRBJ2-5, with D possibly being TRBD1 or TRBD2 (5 bases each). V was clipped by 1 base and J by 4 bases, with 10 bases between them. CDR3 size: 14 residues. Germline CDR1 SGHTA, CDR2 FQGNSA. The CDR3: CASSLGGWGETQYF. The CDR3 DNA reads as TGTGCCAGCAGCTTAGGGGGGTGGGGAGAGACCCAGTACTTC.

This clonotype was seen just once. A much larger clone differs from this one at a single base, so this may be a read error. The chain joins TRBV11-3 to TRBJ1-1; D possibly corresponds to TRBD1 (5 bases). The germline V and J ends were trimmed by 5 bases and 4 bases, with 11 bases remaining between them. This CDR3 spans 13 amino acids. Germline V gives CDR1 SGHNT, CDR2 YENEEA. The CDR3 bases are TGTGCCAGCAGCAAAGGGACGGGCACTGAAGCTTTCTTT. It encodes CASSKGTGTEAFF.

The CDR3 coding sequence is TGTGCCAGCAGACTGAACTCGGGACGCTTCTTCACCTACGAGCAGTACTTC. Translated, it gives CASRLNSGRFFTYEQYF. The rearrangement joins TRBV28 to TRBJ2-7; D possibly uses TRBD1 or TRBD2 (5 bases each). Germline V gene lookup returns CDR1 MDHEN and CDR2 SYDVKM. The CDR3 length is 17 residues. V lost 6 bases, J lost 2 bases, and 23 bases lay in between.

This chain links TRBV12-3 or TRBV12-4 with TRBJ2-1; TRBD2 aligns across 8 bases. The CDR3 extends over 13 amino acids. Trimming cost V 8 bases and J 9 bases; bases outside gene matches: 9. The CDR3 DNA is TGTGCCAGCTCCGGGGGGGCCTTGCGTGAGCAGTTCTTC. Translating it yields CASSGGALREQFF.

This clonotype showed up just a few times. The chain uses TRBV9 and TRBJ2-3, with D uncertain. CDR3 length equals 14 residues. CDR1 and CDR2 (germline): SGDLS, YYNGEE. V shed 3 bases and J shed 0 bases, with 8 bases lying between them. The CDR3 DNA sequence: TGTGCCAGCAGCGATGACTCCAGCACAGATACGCAGTATTTT. Translated: CASSDDSSTDTQYF.

The chain recombines TRBV5-5 with TRBJ2-7; 10 bases align to TRBD2. The CDR3 is 16 amino acids. V was pared by 4 bases and J by 0 bases, with 7 bases of the junction left unmatched. Per germline, CDR1 SGHKS and CDR2 YYEKEE (reference sequence). The CDR3 DNA sequence: TGTGCCAGCAGCCGTACTAGCGGGGAGAGCTCCTACGAGCAGTACTTC. It specifies CASSRTSGESSYEQYF.

This clonotype has a handful of counts. The CDR3 sequence: CASSLGDGLGYGYTF. The CDR3 bases are TGTGCCAGCAGCTTAGGGGACGGTCTGGGCTATGGCTACACCTTC. This chain links TRBV7-9 with TRBJ1-2; D might be TRBD1 (5 bases). V was clipped by 1 base and J by 4 bases, with 13 bases between them. The CDR3 has 15 amino acids. From germline, CDR1 is SEHNR and CDR2 FQNEAQ (reference sequence).